The 16 T cell receptor beta chains in this list originate from one sample, sequenced in a study of blood T cell repertoires in COVID-19. Here immunoSEQ multiplex PCR was the method, and the copy in TCRdb shows in-frame clones only, minus some. The profile shows around 300,000 clones, 75% to 90% of them singletons. The sequencing input was peripheral blood. These receptors came from a middle-aged woman with acute or convalescent COVID-19.

V and J are TRBV2 and TRBJ1-2; D might be TRBD1 (5 bases). Germline values: CDR1 SNHLY, CDR2 FYNNEI. The CDR3 is 13 amino acids. V shed 9 bases and J shed 3 bases, with 14 bases lying between them. CDR3 sequence (DNA): TGTGCCAGAGGAAGGGCGGGGGACTATGGCTACACCTTC. It specifies CARGRAGDYGYTF.

The V and J genes are TRBV23-1 and TRBJ1-2, with D possibly matching TRBD1 (6 bases). TRBV23-1 is known as an ORF, though its function is uncertain. Trimming stripped 1 base from V and 2 bases from J, with 11 bases between. There are 15 residues in the CDR3. CDR3 amino acids: CASSQLQGLNYGYTF. CDR3 DNA sequence: TGCGCCAGCAGTCAATTACAGGGATTGAACTATGGCTACACCTTC.

The J gene is TRBJ2-7, the V gene TRBV6-5; maybe TRBD2 (6 bases). The CDR3 length is 14 residues. Germline V gene data show CDR1 as MNHEY and CDR2 as SVGAGI. The V gene lost 6 bases and the J gene lost 4 bases, with 16 bases spanning the gap. The DNA of the CDR3 is TGTGCCAGCAGAATTGGAGGGTTTGGGTACGAGCAGTACGTC. Protein product: CASRIGGFGYEQYV.

The genes are TRBV4-1 and TRBJ1-2; a possible D gene is TRBD1 (5 bases). The CDR3 sequence is 15 residues long. Germline values: CDR1 MGHRA, CDR2 YSYEKL. Trimming left V 1 base short and J 8 bases short, with 17 bases between. This CDR3 reads CASSQAGGGELGYTF. The CDR3 DNA reads TGCGCCAGCAGCCAAGCTGGTGGAGGGGAGTTAGGCTACACCTTC.

The V and J genes are TRBV7-9 and TRBJ2-3, with TRBD1 matching over 10 bases. Germline CDR1 SEHNR, CDR2 FQNEAQ (reference sequence). The length of the CDR3 is 16 residues. J gave up 8 bases and V 7 bases, and 15 bases lay outside the gene matches. The CDR3 is CASNRQGAPKGGTQYF. CDR3 nucleotides: TGTGCCAGCAACAGACAGGGGGCCCCTAAAGGAGGTACGCAGTATTTT.

A single count supports this clone. The chain recombines TRBV3-1 (or the pseudogene TRBV3-2) with TRBJ2-5, with D possibly TRBD2 on 6 matching bases. This CDR3 comprises 12 residues. CDR1 is LGHDT, CDR2 YNNKEL, per germline (reference sequence). V was shortened by 1 base and J by 13 bases, with 13 bases between the two germline ends. The CDR3 region has the DNA TGTGCCAGCAGCCAAGTGGAGGGCTGGTCGTACTTC. As protein: CASSQVEGWSYF.

The V gene is TRBV3-1 (or the pseudogene TRBV3-2), the J gene TRBJ2-3; 8 bases agree with TRBD1. V lost 4 bases to trimming and J lost 3 bases; unmatched junction nucleotides: 9. The CDR3 is 16 residues long. CDR1 is LGHDT, CDR2 YNNKEL, per germline (reference sequence). The CDR3 region is CASSPNGQGATDTQYF. Written as DNA, the CDR3 is TGTGCCAGCAGCCCAAACGGACAGGGAGCTACAGATACGCAGTATTTT.

The chain joins TRBV7-9 to TRBJ2-3, with 10 bases lining up with TRBD1. After removal of 5 bases from V and 0 bases from J, the junction contained 8 bases not matched to a gene. Germline loops: CDR1 SEHNR, CDR2 FQNEAQ (reference sequence). This CDR3 contains 17 residues. The CDR3 loop reads CASSPRTGGTSTDTQYF. CDR3 bases: TGTGCCAGCAGCCCGAGGACAGGGGGGACTAGCACAGATACGCAGTATTTT.

This rearrangement joins TRBV7-2 to TRBJ2-5; 7 bases agree with TRBD1. Per the germline V gene, CDR1 is SGHTA and CDR2 is FQGNSA. Trimming cost V 5 bases and J 5 bases; bases outside gene matches: 5. This CDR3 contains 13 residues. Here the CDR3 DNA reads TGTGCCAGCAGCCAACAGGGGCGGGAGACCCAGTACTTC. This sequence encodes CASSQQGRETQYF.

This chain joins TRBV12-5 and TRBJ2-6, with TRBD1 matching 9 bases. This CDR3 comprises 15 residues. J lost 8 bases, V lost 9 bases, and 11 bases had no gene match. Per the germline V gene, CDR1 is LGHNT and CDR2 is FRNRAP. For the CDR3, the DNA is TGTGCTAGCAGCACGGGACAGGGTACTTCCAACGTCCTGACTTTC. Encoded protein: CASSTGQGTSNVLTF.

The V call is TRBV6-1, the J call TRBJ1-5; 7 nucleotides line up with TRBD1. Unmatched junction bases numbered 9, after V lost 6 bases and J lost 7 bases. The CDR3 loop spans 14 amino acids. Germline CDR1 and CDR2: MNHNS and SASEGT. CDR3 loop: CASSGDRAGQPQHF. In DNA, the CDR3 is TGTGCCAGCAGCGGCGACAGGGCCGGCCAGCCCCAGCATTTT.

The CDR3 here is CASSIGSRGRDTQYF. The CDR3 DNA sequence: TGTGCCAGTAGTATAGGGAGCAGGGGGCGTGATACGCAGTATTTT. This rearrangement joins TRBV19 to TRBJ2-3; 8 nucleotides agree with TRBD1. Germline V CDR1 and CDR2: LNHDA, SQIVND (reference sequence). The CDR3 has 15 amino acids. V trimming: 1 base; J trimming: 6 bases; junction bases outside the gene matches: 6.

This chain links TRBV6-5 with TRBJ1-2, with a tentative D call TRBD1 (6 bases). Germline assignment: CDR1 MNHEY and CDR2 SVGAGI. With 6 bases removed from V and 4 bases from J, the gap between germline ends came to 12 bases. The CDR3 runs to 13 residues. The DNA of the CDR3 is TGTGCCAGCAGCCGGGGGGGCAGCTATGGCTACACCTTC. It encodes CASSRGGSYGYTF.

V gene TRBV18 combines with J gene TRBJ1-1; D is possibly TRBD1 (5 bases). This CDR3 is 14 amino acids long. Germline V gene lookup returns CDR1 KGHSH and CDR2 LQKENI. Trimming stripped 4 bases from V and 5 bases from J, with 14 bases between. The CDR3 sequence is CASSQTRGETEAFF. The CDR3 region has the DNA TGTGCCAGCTCACAGACTCGGGGGGAAACTGAAGCTTTCTTT.

This chain joins TRBV19 and TRBJ1-1; D remains ambiguous. The CDR3 is 14 residues long. Germline V gene lookup returns CDR1 LNHDA and CDR2 SQIVND (reference sequence). V lost 4 bases and J 0 bases, leaving 9 bases between the germline ends. The CDR3: CASSTRLLNTEAFF. CDR3 sequence (DNA): TGTGCCAGTAGTACCCGACTGTTGAACACTGAAGCTTTCTTT.

This rearrangement joins TRBV2 to TRBJ1-5, with a tentative D call TRBD1 (5 bases). V lost 4 bases and J 7 bases, leaving 14 bases between the germline ends. The CDR3 covers 14 residues. The germline gives CDR1 SNHLY, CDR2 FYNNEI. CDR3 nucleotide sequence: TGTGCCAGCAGTGGCCGGGGGGGAGGGCAGCCCCAGCATTTT. Translated: CASSGRGGGQPQHF. Variable domain in full (rest from reference TRBV2 and TRBJ1-5): EPEVTQTPSHQVTQMGQEVILRCVPISNHLYFYWYRQILGQKVEFLVSFYNNEISEKSEIFDDQFSVERPDGSNFTLKIRSTKLEDSAMYFCASSGRGGGQPQHFGDGTRLSIL.